The rows below give T cell receptor beta chains drawn from one sample of a study of Tregs in tolerant kidney transplant recipients. The protocol was immunoSEQ multiplex PCR, while the TCRdb copy is restricted to in-frame clones and leaves out a portion. This table has 95,000 or so clones, over 85% appearing once. Sequenced here: CD4+ T cells from blood (PBMCs), sampled 12 months after the transplant. These receptors all come from a human patient who received a combined kidney and bone marrow transplant. Part of the T cells may come from the graft donor. Both conserved end residues are part of each CDR3. D genes are given only for firm matches. The size entry is marked missing in some rows and otherwise reads once, few, many or a size class.

d_call j_call v_call clone_size cdr3_nt cdr3_aa
. TRBJ2-7 TRBV14 . TGTGCCAGCAGTCCTACAGGGCCTGTCTACGAGCAGTACTTC CASSPTGPVYEQYF
. TRBJ2-7 TRBV7-2 . TGTGCCAGCAGCGTTAACTACGAGCAGTACTTC CASSVNYEQYF
TRBD2 TRBJ2-7 TRBV7-2 . TGTGCCAGCAGCTCTCTAGCGGGAGTCGAGCAGTACTTC CASSSLAGVEQYF
. TRBJ2-4 TRBV10-3 . TGTGCCATCAGTGATCGCAGGATAGCCAAAAACATTCAGTACTTC CAISDRRIAKNIQYF
TRBD1 TRBJ1-5 TRBV30 . TGTGCCTGGAGATCCACAGGGGCCCAGCCCCAGCATTTT CAWRSTGAQPQHF
TRBD1 TRBJ1-4 TRBV9 . TGTGCCAGCAGCGTAGACACAGGGGGGGATGAAAAACTGTTTTTT CASSVDTGGDEKLFF
TRBD2 TRBJ2-5 TRBV5-1 . TGCGCCAGCACGAGAACGGGGTTAGCGGGGGCACACCAAGAGACCCAGTACTTC CASTRTGLAGAHQETQYF
TRBD1 TRBJ2-7 TRBV5-4 . TGTGCCAGCAGCTTGACAGGGGGCCCGTACGAGCAGTACTTC CASSLTGGPYEQYF
TRBD1 TRBJ2-5 TRBV29-1 few TGCAGCGCCACCGACAGGGGCGGGGAGACCCAGTACTTC CSATDRGGETQYF
TRBD2 TRBJ2-1 TRBV2 . TGTGCCAGCAGTTATAGACTAGCGGGAGGTCTTGAGCAGTTCTTC CASSYRLAGGLEQFF
TRBD1 TRBJ2-2 TRBV19 once TGTGCCAGTATGAGAAATTGGGGGACAGGGAACGCGAACACCGGGGAGCTGTTTTTT CASMRNWGTGNANTGELFF
. TRBJ2-7 TRBV11-1 . TGTGCCAGCAGCTTAAACAGGGCGGACTACGAGCAGTACTTC CASSLNRADYEQYF
. TRBJ1-4 TRBV29-1 . TGCAGCGTTCGGGACACCGGACATGATGAAAAACTGTTTTTT CSVRDTGHDEKLFF
. TRBJ1-6 TRBV4-3 . TGCGCCAGCAGCCAAGATCGAGGTCCAGTCTCCAATTCCCCCCTCCACTTT CASSQDRGPVSNSPLHF
TRBD1 TRBJ2-7 TRBV7-9 . TGTGCCAGCAGCTCAAAATCATCTCCGGGACAGGGCTACGAGCAGTACTTC CASSSKSSPGQGYEQYF
. TRBJ2-2 TRBV5-1 . TGCGCCAGCAGCTTGGGTCGGGATACCGGGGAGCTGTTTTTT CASSLGRDTGELFF
TRBD2 TRBJ2-5 TRBV7-2 once TGTGCCAGCAGCTTAGGAAGTAGCGGGGGGGACGATCCGTACTTC CASSLGSSGGDDPYF
. TRBJ1-1 TRBV19 . TGTGCCAGTAGTATAGAGGCGCTAACAGGGAACACTGAAGCTTTCTTT CASSIEALTGNTEAFF
TRBD2 TRBJ2-3 TRBV14 . TGTGCCAGCAGCCAAGGGACTAGCGGGGGGGCCTCGACAGATACGCAGTATTTT CASSQGTSGGASTDTQYF
. TRBJ2-7 TRBV4-1 . TGCGCCAGCAGCCAGAGGAGCTTCTACGAGCAGTACTTC CASSQRSFYEQYF
. TRBJ2-7 TRBV7-3 . TGTGCCAGCAGCCCTTACTCTGAAAGCGACGAGCAGTACTTC CASSPYSESDEQYF
TRBD1 TRBJ2-5 TRBV5-4 . TGTGCCAGCAGCTTGGGGTACAGGGGGCTCCAGGAGACCCAGTACTTC CASSLGYRGLQETQYF
. TRBJ1-1 TRBV6-5 . TGTGCCAGCAGTTACTCCATGGGCCGATGGGTCACTGAAGCTTTCTTT CASSYSMGRWVTEAFF
. TRBJ2-1 TRBV7-9 . TGTGCCAGCAGCCCTCGCTCGGGACAGGGACTAGAAGATGAGCAGTTCTTC CASSPRSGQGLEDEQFF
. TRBJ2-1 TRBV11-2 . TGTGCCAGCAGCTTAGCGTTCAATGAGCAGTTCTTC CASSLAFNEQFF
TRBD1 TRBJ2-7 TRBV2 . TGTGCCAGCAGGCAGGGGGCGTACGAGCAGTACTTC CASRQGAYEQYF
. TRBJ2-5 TRBV11-2 . TGTGCCAGCAGCTTAGGGTTGCAGGGCGTAGAGACCCAGTACTTC CASSLGLQGVETQYF
TRBD1 TRBJ2-7 TRBV4-3 . TGCGCCAGCAGCCTCGGACAGGGGGCTCCCTACGAGCAGTACTTC CASSLGQGAPYEQYF
TRBD1 TRBJ2-7 TRBV7-9 . TGTGCCAGCAGCCGACAGGGCCCCTACGAGCAGTACTTC CASSRQGPYEQYF
TRBD2 TRBJ2-3 TRBV4-3 . TGCGCCAGCAGCGTCGGGACTAGCGGGAGTTTGAGCACAGATACGCAGTATTTT CASSVGTSGSLSTDTQYF
. TRBJ2-3 TRBV6-5 . TGTGCCAGCAATACAGGATGGTCAAGCGATACGCAGTATTTT CASNTGWSSDTQYF
TRBD2 TRBJ2-1 TRBV10-3 . TGTGCCATCAGGCCTAGCGGGGGGTACAATGAGCAGTTCTTC CAIRPSGGYNEQFF
. TRBJ1-3 TRBV9 . TGTGCCAGCAGCGTAGGTGGGGACTACTCTGGAAACACCATATATTTT CASSVGGDYSGNTIYF
TRBD1 TRBJ1-5 TRBV10-3 . TGTGCCATCAGTGGGGCAGGGGGCGATTCCCAGCATTTT CAISGAGGDSQHF
. TRBJ2-3 TRBV7-9 . TGTGCCAGCAGCTTATTGTCGGGTACGGATACGCAGTATTTT CASSLLSGTDTQYF
. TRBJ2-7 TRBV5-4 . TGTGCCAGCAGCTTGGGGGGCGGCGCGGAGCAGTACTTC CASSLGGGAEQYF
TRBD1 TRBJ1-2 TRBV19 . TGTGCCAGTAGCTCCACGGGCAGGGGGCATGGCTACACCTTC CASSSTGRGHGYTF
. TRBJ1-4 TRBV7-9 few TGTGCCAGCAGCTTACAGGGAGGGGCCGAAAAACTGTTTTTT CASSLQGGAEKLFF
. TRBJ1-1 TRBV19 . TGTGCCAGTAGGGGGGACTACTCGAACACTGAAGCTTTCTTT CASRGDYSNTEAFF
. TRBJ1-1 TRBV28 once TGTGCCAGCACCTTGAACACTGAAGCTTTCTTT CASTLNTEAFF
TRBD1 TRBJ2-1 TRBV5-1 . TGCGCCAGCAGCTTTGGAGTAAGGACAGGGGGCGAGTTCTTC CASSFGVRTGGEFF
TRBD2 TRBJ2-3 TRBV9 . TGTGCCAGCAGCGTAGGCGGGGGTCCAGATACGCAGTATTTT CASSVGGGPDTQYF
. TRBJ1-3 TRBV29-1 . TGCAGCGCCGGGACAAGAGGGAACACCATATATTTT CSAGTRGNTIYF
TRBD2 TRBJ2-3 TRBV5-1 . TGCGCCAGCAGCTTGGGAGTAGCGGGGGACCAAGGCACAGATACGCAGTATTTT CASSLGVAGDQGTDTQYF
TRBD1 TRBJ1-4 TRBV7-6 few TGTGCCAGCAGCTTACCCACAGGGGGCGGGGAAAAACTGTTTTTT CASSLPTGGGEKLFF
. TRBJ2-7 TRBV30 . TGTACACCCCCTCTTCGACAGGACCTACAAATTTACGAGCAGTACTTC CTPPLRQDLQIYEQYF
TRBD2 TRBJ2-1 TRBV2 few TGTGCCAGCAGCGTGGGGGCGGGGGGGATGGTGGGCGAGCAGTTCTTC CASSVGAGGMVGEQFF